This TCR beta chain was identified in a study of beta chain features in type 1 diabetes. Whole-study context: The study found patients and healthy donors alike in age, gender and cell yields. Study results and limitations: TCRB CDR3s were moderately but significantly shorter in Type 1 diabetes patients in all four CD4+ subsets.

Isolation of CD4+ naive, central memory, regulatory and stem cell-like memory cells was achieved by sorting via CD45RO/CCR7/CD25/CD127/CD95/CD27. Isolated RNA was reverse transcribed in full, so expressed TCRB transcripts were sequenced. The protocol was immunoSEQ multiplex PCR, while the TCRdb copy is restricted to in-frame clones and leaves out a portion. The data hold under 300,000 clones, with approximately 14% observed a single time. This clone has just a few counts. The antigen is undetermined. Per germline, CDR1 GTSNPN and CDR2 SVGIG (reference sequence). V was pared by 2 bases and J by 4 bases, with 6 bases of the junction left unmatched. This CDR3 is built from 16 residues.

The V call is TRBV30, the J call TRBJ1-5, with 12 bases that match TRBD1. This TCR came from a man aged 30 to 39 with type 1 diabetes. Sequenced: naive CD4+ T cells from blood. In nucleotides, the CDR3 is TGTGCCTGGAGTACCCGGGACAGGGGGCGAAATCAGCCCCAGCATTTT. Its protein is CAWSTRDRGRNQPQHF.